Sequencing of this T cell receptor (beta chain) was carried out in a study of blood T cell repertoires in COVID-19 (dated by TCRdb to the early 2020s). With respect to the entire study: Samples from collaborators originated in the United States, Italy and Spain and spanned both the acute and convalescent phases of COVID-19. The samples were drawn from two sources: the first 160 participants of the ongoing ImmuneRACE study, and 1,200 or so subjects contributed by 6 global collaborators. Where available, HLA class I and class II types were taken from metadata supplied by the sample provider and were not determined by assay-based typing. The repertoires were released in a freely available public database intended as a resource for research on the immune response to SARS-CoV-2. A de-identified subject ID, COVID-19 status, age in years and sex were almost always included in the sample metadata. The prospective study material was composed of cDNA or gDNA derived from T cells, B-cell-depleted T cells, or PBMCs. Subjects who had been exposed to COVID-19, were actively infected with it, or had recovered from it provided the deeply sampled blood TCRbeta repertoires that made up the dataset.

The germline V gene gives CDR1 as SGHTA and CDR2 as FQGNSA. The CDR3 starts with the cysteine, ends with the phenylalanine, and has 18 residues. Only CDR3 DNA is held: 54 bases, read in frame from base 1. V is shortened by 8 bases, J by 2 bases, and the region joining them spans 28 bases. Here is what the overall study found, with its caveats: Clinical and demographic metadata were provided uncurated, with the amount varying by source and participant.

Another Seattle source contributed samples from volunteer blood donors who had recovered from COVID-19. Whole blood was collected in K2EDTA tubes by collaborating institutions according to the institutions' own protocols. For TCRbeta analysis, collaborators shipped samples as frozen whole blood, isolated PBMCs, or DNA extracted from either of those sample types. Comments on this clone: There is no known antigen for this receptor. The sample holds no much larger clone one base away, and base qualities are not on file.

The immunoSEQ Assay, a bias-controlled multiplex PCR, was used to amplify TCRbeta CDR3 regions from genomic DNA. On the study's bioinformatics: Within the assay, amplification of reference gene primers was used to estimate how many nucleated cells each sample contained. Sequence reads were collapsed and filtered to measure the absolute abundance of every unique TCRbeta CDR3 rearrangement. Productive Simpson clonality was computed per sample as the square root of Simpson's diversity index over productive rearrangements. TCRdb stores this immuneACCESS table with in-frame sequences only. Part of the clones is absent; in the studies checked, under half of the shortfall reflects unresolved V genes, and no reason is known for the rest. For V, J and clone size, that table is used; D and trimming come from the DNA. The sample table records about 250,000 clones; roughly nine tenths of these occur just once. The ten largest clonotypes hold about 1.6% of the sample.

Sequencing was done on a sample of peripheral blood. The TCR sequence derives from a woman aged 55-69 years who had recovered from COVID-19. The rearrangement joined TRBV7-2 to TRBJ2-7, with TRBD2 tentatively as D gene (7 bases match). The DNA is TGTGCCAGCTCGGGTGGAAGGTTAGGGGGGGCCTTTCCCTACGAGCAGTACTTC. Translated, it gives CASSGGRLGGAFPYEQYF.